The 16 T cell receptor beta chains below were found in one sample sequenced in a study of cytomegalovirus exposure and HLA in healthy donors. The PCR contained 60 Vbeta and 13 Jbeta primers. Repertoires were generated with immunoSEQ multiplex PCR, while TCRdb's copy carries only in-frame clones and drops some. This sample has roughly 160,000 clones, with roughly 83% found just once. Material for sequencing was PBMCs. All receptors derive from a boy aged 2 to 10 in good health and CMV-seronegative.

A few counts support this clone. V usage is TRBV6-1 and J usage is TRBJ2-2, with 9 bases aligning to TRBD2. With 2 bases clipped from V and 6 bases from J, the junction kept 4 bases outside the gene matches. CDR1 MNHNS and CDR2 SASEGT come from the germline V gene. The CDR3 runs 15 residues. Written as DNA, the CDR3 is TGTGCCAGCAGTGAACTGATAGCGGGAGCCGGGGAGCTGTTTTTT. Its protein product is CASSELIAGAGELFF.

V is TRBV28 and J is TRBJ2-1; TRBD2 agrees at 7 bases. This CDR3 spans 17 amino acids. Germline V lookup: CDR1 MDHEN, CDR2 SYDVKM. J gave up 1 base and V 3 bases, and 9 bases lay outside the gene matches. DNA for the CDR3: TGTGCCAGCAGTTTGGCAAGCGGGAAGAGGTCCTACAATGAGCAGTTCTTC. Translation gives CASSLASGKRSYNEQFF.

CDR3 coding DNA: TGCAGTGAATCCCGACTAGCCAACTACGAGCAGTACTTC. Residues: CSESRLANYEQYF. J is TRBJ2-7 and V is TRBV29-1, with 7 bases matching TRBD2. Germline assignment: CDR1 SQVTM and CDR2 ANQGSEA. This CDR3 has 13 amino acids.

This chain uses TRBV4-1 with TRBJ2-1; 7 bases are shared with TRBD2. V gave up 4 bases and J gave up 3 bases; unmatched junction bases: 6. From germline, CDR1 is MGHRA and CDR2 YSYEKL. This CDR3 is 15 amino acids long. CDR3 nucleotide sequence: TGCGCCAGCAGCCGCGGACTAGTATACTACAATGAGCAGTTCTTC. This gives the protein CASSRGLVYYNEQFF.

The chain is built from TRBV28 and TRBJ2-5, with D perhaps TRBD1 (5 bases). V dropped 6 bases and J dropped 5 bases, with 13 bases sitting between them. CDR3 size: 13 residues. Germline V CDR1 and CDR2: MDHEN, SYDVKM. CDR3 nucleotides: TGTGCCAGCAGCCTGAGACAGAGGGAGACCCAGTACTTC. As protein: CASSLRQRETQYF. Supplemented by reference TRBV28 and TRBJ2-5, the full variable domain reads DVKVTQSSRYLVKRTGEKVFLECVQDMDHENMFWYRQDPGLGLRLIYFSYDVKMKEKGDIPEGYSVSREKKERFSLILESASTNQTSMYLCASSLRQRETQYFGPGTRLLVL.

The rearrangement uses TRBV4-1 and TRBJ2-3, with 7 positions matching TRBD2. CDR1 and CDR2 from the germline V gene are MGHRA and YSYEKL. The CDR3 runs to 16 residues. The V gene end was trimmed by 1 base and the J gene end by 4 bases; junction bases not matched to a gene: 8. CDR3: CASSQVIGREPDTQYF. The CDR3 DNA reads as TGCGCCAGCAGCCAAGTGATAGGGAGGGAGCCAGATACGCAGTATTTT.

The V gene is TRBV7-9, the J gene TRBJ1-1; 12 nucleotides match TRBD1. There are 15 residues in the CDR3. With 8 bases clipped from V and 5 bases from J, the junction kept 9 bases outside the gene matches. Germline CDR1 SEHNR, CDR2 FQNEAQ (reference sequence). The CDR3 nucleotides read TGTGCCAGCGGCGGGACAGGGGGCAAACGGACTGAAGCTTTCTTT. The encoded protein is CASGGTGGKRTEAFF.

V gene TRBV20-1 combines with J gene TRBJ2-7; D gene ambiguous. V lost 0 bases and J lost 3, with 3 bases in between. The CDR3 contains 11 residues. Germline values: CDR1 DFQATT, CDR2 SNEGSKA (reference sequence). CDR3 bases: TGCAGTGCTAGAGATAACTACGAGCAGTACTTC. Translation gives CSARDNYEQYF.

The chain employs TRBV6-6 and TRBJ2-2; 7 nucleotides match TRBD2. The V segment lost 8 bases and the J segment 10 bases; nucleotides outside the gene matches: 4. The CDR3 covers 11 residues. Germline V gene data show CDR1 as MNHNY and CDR2 as SVGAGI (reference sequence). CDR3 DNA: TGTGCCAGCGTGGGGGGGGTGGAGCTGTTTTTT. Protein product: CASVGGVELFF.

This clone appeared once. This chain uses TRBV28 with TRBJ2-1, with D perhaps TRBD2 (6 bases). V was cut by 2 bases and J by 5 bases, with 13 bases left in between. From germline, CDR1 is MDHEN and CDR2 SYDVKM. The CDR3 is 15 residues long. The CDR3 nucleotides read TGTGCCAGCAGTTTACGTAGATGGGGGGACAATGAGCAGTTCTTC. As protein: CASSLRRWGDNEQFF.

This clone was seen a handful of times. The chain recombines TRBV19 with TRBJ2-1; 13 bases match TRBD2. V lost 5 bases to trimming and J lost 0 bases; unmatched junction nucleotides: 13. Per germline, CDR1 LNHDA and CDR2 SQIVND (reference sequence). CDR3 size: 20 residues. CDR3 amino acids: CASSPFGTSGTLSSYNEQFF. In DNA, the CDR3 is TGTGCCAGTAGTCCCTTCGGGACTAGCGGGACACTAAGCTCCTACAATGAGCAGTTCTTC.

The chain links TRBV5-1 to TRBJ2-2; the match to TRBD1 covers 8 bases. The CDR3 consists of 16 residues. V lost 3 bases and J lost 0; bases outside the gene matches: 4. The germline gives CDR1 SGHRS, CDR2 YFSETQ. The CDR3 DNA sequence: TGCGCCAGCAGCTCGACAGGGGACGCGAACACCGGGGAGCTGTTTTTT. This sequence encodes CASSSTGDANTGELFF.

This chain uses TRBV2 with TRBJ2-1, with D possibly matching TRBD1 (6 bases). Trimming removed 6 bases at V and 3 bases at J, with 9 bases between. The CDR3 length is 13 residues. Germline V gene data show CDR1 as SNHLY and CDR2 as FYNNEI. The DNA for the CDR3 is TGTGCCAGCAGAGGACAGTTCTACAATGAGCAGTTCTTC. It translates to CASRGQFYNEQFF.

The chain uses TRBV10-1 and TRBJ2-7, with 9 bases that match TRBD1. The CDR3 loop spans 19 amino acids. From germline, CDR1 is WNHNN and CDR2 SYGVQD (reference sequence). J gave up 3 bases and V 0 bases, and 15 bases lay outside the gene matches. The DNA of the CDR3 is TGCGCCAGCAGTGAGTCGACGGGGGGCGAGGGACAGGGATACTACGAGCAGTACTTC. It yields the protein CASSESTGGEGQGYYEQYF.

The chain recombines TRBV4-1 with TRBJ2-1; D is uncertain. V was cut by 2 bases and J by 2 bases, with 10 bases left in between. The germline gives CDR1 MGHRA, CDR2 YSYEKL. There are 15 residues in the CDR3. The CDR3 region is CASSQPGKTYNEQFF. DNA for the CDR3: TGCGCCAGCAGCCAACCAGGAAAAACCTACAATGAGCAGTTCTTC.

J is TRBJ2-5 and V is TRBV29-1, with D hard to call. V lost 4 bases and J lost 3, with 6 bases in between. Per the germline V gene, CDR1 is SQVTM and CDR2 is ANQGSEA. The CDR3 runs to 11 residues. The CDR3 nucleotides are TGCAGCGTTGCTCGGGAAGAGACCCAGTACTTC. This encodes CSVAREETQYF.